The text below deals with one TCR beta chain. The data belong to a study of OX40 agonist ivuxolimab in advanced cancers. Looking at the study overall: Patients treated during dose escalation were battling hepatocellular carcinoma, melanoma, renal cell or head and neck cancer.

Generated by immunoSEQ multiplex PCR, the TCRdb table keeps only in-frame clones and is missing some. Of roughly 100,000 clones detected, 90% to 96% appear once; the ten largest clones hold about 2%. The CDR3 covers 16 residues. The germline V gene has CDR1 MGHDK and CDR2 SYGVNS. Losses at the gene ends were 1 base for V and 2 bases for J; bases not matched to a gene: 2. This sequence joins TRBV25-1 and TRBJ2-5; TRBD2 matches 12 bases. The sample in question was CD4+ or CD8+ T cells sorted from blood, obtained in a trial of the OX40 agonist ivuxolimab. This clonotype originated in an adult with an advanced solid tumor such as melanoma, head and neck, liver or kidney cancer. Here the CDR3 reads CASSELTSGGQETQYF. In DNA, the CDR3 is TGTGCCAGCAGTGAATTAACTAGCGGGGGGCAAGAGACCCAGTACTTC.